This T cell receptor beta chain stems from a study of CD8 T cells in Susac syndrome. Negative isolation yielded CD4+ and CD8+ T cells, and FACS enriched TEMRA cells. V was clipped by 4 bases and J by 6 bases, with 12 bases between them. This CDR3 is 14 amino acids long. Germline CDR1 reads MGHDK; CDR2 reads SYGVNS. The RNA, about 0.45 to 1 ug, was put through reverse transcription using random hexamers. Across 54 Vbeta and 13 Jbeta, TCR beta CDR3 was amplified with immunoSEQ multiplex PCR. TCRdb processed the immunoSEQ multiplex PCR reads anew with MiXCR; each CDR3 protein has one entry. This table holds approximately 200,000 distinct CDR3 sequences, approximately 95% found once.

The chain recombines TRBV25-1 with TRBJ2-2, with TRBD2 as a possible D gene (5 bases). The source of this sequence is a human donor with multiple sclerosis. The sample comprised CD4+ T cells from PBMCs. CDR3 protein: CASSGDYPSGELFF. The CDR3 coding sequence is TGTGCCAGCAGTGGAGACTATCCTTCCGGGGAGCTGTTTTTT.